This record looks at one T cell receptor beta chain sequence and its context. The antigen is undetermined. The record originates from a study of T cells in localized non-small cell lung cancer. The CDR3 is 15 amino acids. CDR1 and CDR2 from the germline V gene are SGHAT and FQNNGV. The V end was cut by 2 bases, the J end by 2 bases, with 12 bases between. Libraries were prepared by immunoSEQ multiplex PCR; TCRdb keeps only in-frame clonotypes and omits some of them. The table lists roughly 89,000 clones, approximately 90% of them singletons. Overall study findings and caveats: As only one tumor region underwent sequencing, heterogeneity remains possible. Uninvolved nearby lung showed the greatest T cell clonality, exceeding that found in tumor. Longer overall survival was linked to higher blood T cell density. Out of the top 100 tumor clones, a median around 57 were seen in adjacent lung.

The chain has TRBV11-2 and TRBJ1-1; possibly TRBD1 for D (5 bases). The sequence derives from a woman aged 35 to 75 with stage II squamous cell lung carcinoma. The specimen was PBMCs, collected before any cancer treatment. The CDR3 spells CASSLRGGYNTEAFF. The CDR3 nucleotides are TGTGCCAGCAGCTTAAGGGGCGGATATAACACTGAAGCTTTCTTT.